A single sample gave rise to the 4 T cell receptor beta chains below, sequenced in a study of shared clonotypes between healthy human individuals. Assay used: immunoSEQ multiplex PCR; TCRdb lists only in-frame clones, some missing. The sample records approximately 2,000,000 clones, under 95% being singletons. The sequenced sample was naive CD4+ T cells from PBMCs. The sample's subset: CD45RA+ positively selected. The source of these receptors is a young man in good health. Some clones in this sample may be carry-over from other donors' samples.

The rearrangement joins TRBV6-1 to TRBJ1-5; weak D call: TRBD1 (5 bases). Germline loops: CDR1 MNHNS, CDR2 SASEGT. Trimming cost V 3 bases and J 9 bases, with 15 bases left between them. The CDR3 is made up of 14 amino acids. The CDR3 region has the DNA TGTGCCAGCAGTGAGGCCCGGGGGATCGGGCCCCAGCATTTT. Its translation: CASSEARGIGPQHF.

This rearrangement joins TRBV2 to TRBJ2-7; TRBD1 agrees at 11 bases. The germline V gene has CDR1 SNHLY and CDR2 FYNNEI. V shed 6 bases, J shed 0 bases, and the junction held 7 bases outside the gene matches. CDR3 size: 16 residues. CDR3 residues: CASRKRGQGASYEQYF. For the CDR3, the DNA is TGTGCCAGCAGAAAGAGAGGACAGGGGGCCTCCTACGAGCAGTACTTC.

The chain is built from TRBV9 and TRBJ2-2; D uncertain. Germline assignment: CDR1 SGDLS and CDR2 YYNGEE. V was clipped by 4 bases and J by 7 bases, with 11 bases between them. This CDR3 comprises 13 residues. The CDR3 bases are TGTGCCAGCAGCCCACCAACCGTCGGGGAGCTGTTTTTT. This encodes CASSPPTVGELFF.

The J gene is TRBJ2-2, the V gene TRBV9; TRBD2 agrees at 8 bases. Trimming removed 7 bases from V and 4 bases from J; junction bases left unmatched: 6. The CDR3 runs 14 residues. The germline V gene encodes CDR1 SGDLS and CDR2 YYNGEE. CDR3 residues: CASCREGLTGELFF. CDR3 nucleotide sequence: TGTGCCAGCTGCCGGGAGGGCCTCACCGGGGAGCTGTTTTTT. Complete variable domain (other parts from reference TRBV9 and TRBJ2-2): DSGVTQTPKHLITATGQRVTLRCSPRSGDLSVYWYQQSLDQGLQFLIQYYNGEERAKGNILERFSAQQFPDLHSELNLSSLELGDSALYFCASCREGLTGELFFGEGSRLTVL.